A single T cell receptor (beta chain) is shown here with its context. Its target is unknown. The V and J ends lost 5 bases and 8 bases respectively, with 9 bases between them. The germline CDR1 and CDR2 sequences are SEHNR and FQNEAQ (reference sequence). CDR3 size: 11 residues. Indicated time point: newly diagnosed GD, antithyroid drugs for less than 3 months. PBMCs were the source of the RNA used for TCR sequencing. Arm-PCR of CDR3 regions with iRepertoire HTBI primers generated TCR beta libraries. TCRdb recomputed calls from the multiplex PCR reads with MiXCR, one row per CDR3 protein. The sample shows more than 300,000 distinct CDR3 sequences, roughly 17% of them seen only once. The data were taken from a study of regulatory T cells in long-lasting Graves disease. Study-wide background: For under 3 months, newly diagnosed Graves' patients had been taking antithyroid drugs.

Study results and limitations: Patients with persistent disease showed a bias toward TRBV28, TRBJ1-2 and TRBJ2-5. Having few samples may have compromised the accuracy.

The same data also contributed to another study, on T cells in Graves' hyperthyroidism and ophthalmopathy. That paper adds: Together with thyroid ultrasound, orbital computed tomography, serum thyroxine and TRAb, clinical symptoms were used for diagnoses.

The source was peripheral blood mononuclear cells (PBMCs), collected at new diagnosis, from a patient treated with antithyroid drugs. The sequence derives from a woman aged 18 to 35 with Graves disease. This rearrangement joins TRBV7-9 to TRBJ1-1; D unresolved. The CDR3 sequence: CASSILREAFF. CDR3 sequence (DNA): TGTGCCAGCAGCATATTACGGGAAGCTTTCTTT. Combining the CDR3 with reference TRBV7-9 and TRBJ1-1 gives the whole variable domain DTGVSQNPRHKITKRGQNVTFRCDPISEHNRLYWYRQTLGQGPEFLTYFQNEAQLEKSRLLSDRFSAERPKGSFSTLEIQRTEQGDSAMYLCASSILREAFFGQGTRLTVV.